This T cell receptor (beta chain) came from a study of blood T cell repertoires in COVID-19. Study-level background: The study drew acute and convalescent COVID-19 samples from the United States, Italy and Spain. Sample material is recorded as cDNA or gDNA derived from T cells, B-cell-depleted T cells, or PBMCs.

Original processing notes: Amplification of reference gene primers provided the estimated nucleated cell counts. Assay: immunoSEQ multiplex PCR; the TCRdb copy retains only in-frame clones and omits some. That table is the source of V, J and clone size, and D and trimming were worked out from the DNA. The sample records around 100,000 clones, 75% to 90% being singletons. Germline V gene sequence: CDR1 LGHNT, CDR2 FRNRAP. V lost 0 bases to trimming and J lost 2 bases, with 17 bases between them. The CDR3 spans 17 residues. The V and J genes are TRBV12-5 and TRBJ2-7; D might be TRBD1 (5 bases). The sequenced sample consisted of peripheral blood. The receptor's source is an elderly woman with acute or convalescent COVID-19. CDR3 DNA sequence: TGTGCTAGTGGTTTGGTCGTGGACACCAATTTTGCCTACGAGCAGTACTTC. Translated: CASGLVVDTNFAYEQYF.